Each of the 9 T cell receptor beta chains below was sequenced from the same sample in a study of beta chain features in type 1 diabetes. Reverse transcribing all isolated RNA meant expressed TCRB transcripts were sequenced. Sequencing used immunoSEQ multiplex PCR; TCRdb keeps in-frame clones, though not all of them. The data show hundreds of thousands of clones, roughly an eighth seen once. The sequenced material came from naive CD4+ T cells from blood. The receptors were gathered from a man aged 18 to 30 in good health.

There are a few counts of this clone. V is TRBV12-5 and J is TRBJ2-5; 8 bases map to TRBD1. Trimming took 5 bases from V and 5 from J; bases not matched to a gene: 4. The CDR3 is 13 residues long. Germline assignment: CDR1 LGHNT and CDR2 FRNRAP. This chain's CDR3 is CASGTDRGETQYF. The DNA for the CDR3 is TGTGCTAGTGGTACCGACAGGGGTGAGACCCAGTACTTC.

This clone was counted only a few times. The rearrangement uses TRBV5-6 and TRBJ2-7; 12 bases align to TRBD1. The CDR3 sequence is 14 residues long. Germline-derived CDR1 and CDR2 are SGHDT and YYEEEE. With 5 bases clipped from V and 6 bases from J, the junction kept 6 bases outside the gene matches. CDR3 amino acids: CASRGTGGSSEQYF. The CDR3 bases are TGTGCCAGCAGGGGGACAGGGGGCTCGAGCGAGCAGTACTTC.

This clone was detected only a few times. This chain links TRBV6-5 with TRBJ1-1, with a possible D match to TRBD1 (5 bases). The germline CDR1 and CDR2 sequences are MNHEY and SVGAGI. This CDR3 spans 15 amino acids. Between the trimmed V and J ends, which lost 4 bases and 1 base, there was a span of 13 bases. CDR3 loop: CASSFTGTSNTEAFF. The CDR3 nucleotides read TGTGCCAGCAGTTTTACCGGGACTTCGAACACTGAAGCTTTCTTT.

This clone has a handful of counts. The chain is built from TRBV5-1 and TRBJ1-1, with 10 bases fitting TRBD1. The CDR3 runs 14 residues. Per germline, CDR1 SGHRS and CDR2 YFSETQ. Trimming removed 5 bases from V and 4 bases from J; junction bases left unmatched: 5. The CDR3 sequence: CASRLDRGPTEAFF. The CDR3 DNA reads TGCGCCAGCAGACTTGACAGGGGGCCCACTGAAGCTTTCTTT.

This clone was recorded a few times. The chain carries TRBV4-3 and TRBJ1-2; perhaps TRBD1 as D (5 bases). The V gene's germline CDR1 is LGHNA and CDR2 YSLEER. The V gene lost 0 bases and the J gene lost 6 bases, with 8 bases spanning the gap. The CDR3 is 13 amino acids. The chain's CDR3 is CASSQEVRDGYTF. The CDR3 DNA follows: TGCGCCAGCAGCCAAGAAGTCAGGGATGGCTACACCTTC.

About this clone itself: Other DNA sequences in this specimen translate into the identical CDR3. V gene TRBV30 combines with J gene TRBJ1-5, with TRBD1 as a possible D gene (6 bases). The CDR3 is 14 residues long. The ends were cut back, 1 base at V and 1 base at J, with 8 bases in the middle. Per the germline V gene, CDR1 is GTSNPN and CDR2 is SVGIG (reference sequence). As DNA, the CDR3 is TGTGCCTGGAGTGGGGGACAAAGCAATCAGCCCCAGCATTTT. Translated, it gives CAWSGGQSNQPQHF. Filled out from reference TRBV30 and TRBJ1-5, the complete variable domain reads SQTIHQWPATLVQPVGSPLSLECTVEGTSNPNLYWYRQAAGRGLQLLFYSVGIGQISSEVPQNLSASRPQDRQFILSSKKLLLSDSGFYLCAWSGGQSNQPQHFGDGTRLSIL.

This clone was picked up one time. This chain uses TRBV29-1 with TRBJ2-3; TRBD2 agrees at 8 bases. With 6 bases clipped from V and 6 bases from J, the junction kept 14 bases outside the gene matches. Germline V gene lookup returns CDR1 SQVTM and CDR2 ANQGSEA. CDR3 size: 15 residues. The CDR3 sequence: CSVRGGNDRLDTQYF. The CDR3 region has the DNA TGCAGCGTCCGGGGGGGTAACGATCGATTGGATACGCAGTATTTT.

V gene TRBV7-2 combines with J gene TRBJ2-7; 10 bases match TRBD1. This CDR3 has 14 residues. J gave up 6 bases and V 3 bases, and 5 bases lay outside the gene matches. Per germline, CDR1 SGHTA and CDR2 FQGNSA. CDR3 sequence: CASSFDRGPGEQYF. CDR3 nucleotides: TGTGCCAGCAGCTTTGACAGGGGGCCGGGCGAGCAGTACTTC.

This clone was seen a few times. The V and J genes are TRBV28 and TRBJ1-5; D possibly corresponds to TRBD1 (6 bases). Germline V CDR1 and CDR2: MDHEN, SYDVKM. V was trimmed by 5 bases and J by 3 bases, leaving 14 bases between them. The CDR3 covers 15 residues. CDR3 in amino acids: CASSVRQAPNQPQHF. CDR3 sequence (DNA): TGTGCCAGCAGTGTCCGACAGGCCCCCAATCAGCCCCAGCATTTT. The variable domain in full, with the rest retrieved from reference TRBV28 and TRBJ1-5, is DVKVTQSSRYLVKRTGEKVFLECVQDMDHENMFWYRQDPGLGLRLIYFSYDVKMKEKGDIPEGYSVSREKKERFSLILESASTNQTSMYLCASSVRQAPNQPQHFGDGTRLSIL.